The clone carrying this TCR beta chain showed up just a few times. Its antigen is unidentified. Patients selected for sequencing had displayed CD8+CD57+ cell expansion by flow cytometry. This record comes from a study of CD8+CD57+ T cells in acquired aplastic anemia. Points from the study as a whole: Patients and controls were not found to differ significantly in CD8+ Simpson's diversity.

According to the study, genomic DNA was the template for TCR beta VDJ and CDR3 profiling. TCRdb independently ran MiXCR on the reads; one entry per CDR3 protein. Of about 190,000 distinct CDR3 sequences listed, nearly 50% are singletons. Germline V lookup: CDR1 SGHAT, CDR2 FQNNGV. Germline trimming cut 2 bases from V and 5 bases from J; bases unmatched to any gene: 3. The CDR3 runs to 14 residues. The chain combines TRBV11-2 with TRBJ2-1; 7 bases match TRBD2. The source of this sequence is a human donor with aplastic anemia. Sequencing was carried out using sorted CD4+, CD8+, or CD8+CD57+ T cells (not recorded which) from PBMCs. CDR3 residues: CASSLMAGDNEQFF. The CDR3 nucleotides are TGTGCCAGCAGCTTAATGGCGGGGGACAATGAGCAGTTCTTC.